This T cell receptor (beta chain) was documented in a study of cytotoxic CD8 clonotypes in ibrutinib-treated CLL. Study at large: Partial responses totalled approximately 25 and complete responses 2; after median 68 months, about 15 remained remitted and roughly twelve progressed.

Comments on this clone: What it binds is not known.

Here immunoSEQ multiplex PCR was the method, and the copy in TCRdb shows in-frame clones only, minus some. The table lists under 200,000 clones, roughly 86% of them singletons. V was clipped by 4 bases and J by 5 bases, with 17 bases between them. The CDR3 is 15 amino acids. Germline assignment: CDR1 ENHRY and CDR2 SYGVKD. Points from the study as a whole: Relative to age-matched healthy donors, clonality at baseline was higher, and it tracked circulating CD8+ T-cell counts. Clonality went up at the time of ibrutinib response, stayed stable in sustained remission, and later dropped back toward its baseline level at progression.

This TCR derives from a human donor with chronic lymphocytic leukemia. Sequencing was performed on PBMCs, taken after 12 months of ibrutinib treatment. The rearrangement joins TRBV10-3 to TRBJ1-2; D is ambiguous. The CDR3 region has the DNA TGTGCCATCAGTGGGGGATCGGGGTCGGAGTATGGCTACACCTTC. It codes for CAISGGSGSEYGYTF.